This is a list of T cell receptor beta chains from one sample in a study of OX40 agonist ivuxolimab in advanced cancers. Clones were read by immunoSEQ multiplex PCR, and TCRdb kept only the in-frame ones, dropping some. The data show about 80,000 clones, 84% seen once. The material was CD4+ or CD8+ T cells sorted from blood, obtained in a trial of the OX40 agonist ivuxolimab. The source of these receptors is an adult with an advanced solid tumor such as melanoma, head and neck, liver or kidney cancer. Both conserved end residues are part of each CDR3. The order of the fields is V gene, clone size, J gene, CDR3 protein. Clone size is stated in some rows and not others, as once, few, many or a class when expanded.

V: TRBV4-3
size: NA
J: TRBJ2-1
CDR3: CASSQDQGEYNEQFF

V: TRBV5-1
size: NA
J: TRBJ1-1
CDR3: CASSSGQSGGTEAFF

V: TRBV11-2
size: NA
J: TRBJ1-4
CDR3: CASSLPDRGWNEKLFF

V: TRBV15
size: NA
J: TRBJ2-5
CDR3: CATSRRLAGTPETQYF

V: TRBV18
size: once
J: TRBJ2-7
CDR3: CASSPLRGDEQYF

V: TRBV15
size: few
J: TRBJ1-1
CDR3: CATSREPGDTEAFF

V: TRBV18
size: NA
J: TRBJ1-4
CDR3: CASSARDSNEKLFF

V: TRBV5-1
size: once
J: TRBJ2-3
CDR3: CASSQGLAGVHTQYF

V: TRBV5-6
size: NA
J: TRBJ2-3
CDR3: CASSSPPTDTQYF

V: TRBV19
size: once
J: TRBJ2-7
CDR3: CASSGDRARGLEQYF

V: TRBV14
size: NA
J: TRBJ2-7
CDR3: CASSQDWGADEQYF

V: TRBV2
size: NA
J: TRBJ2-7
CDR3: CATGRQGMGEQYF

V: TRBV11-3
size: NA
J: TRBJ2-2
CDR3: CASSLGRMTGELFF

V: TRBV18
size: NA
J: TRBJ1-4
CDR3: CASSASVGTASEKLFF

V: TRBV7-2
size: NA
J: TRBJ1-3
CDR3: CASSSSRNTIYF